This TCR beta chain was identified during a study of T cell responses to AZD1222 COVID-19 vaccine. Per the germline V gene, CDR1 is KGHSH and CDR2 is LQKENI. The CDR3 length is 15 residues. Trimming took 2 bases from V and 2 from J, leaving 11 bases between them. Assay used: immunoSEQ multiplex PCR; TCRdb lists only in-frame clones, some missing. The table records some 45,000 clones, about nine tenths of them present only once. This sample comprised peripheral blood, obtained 28 days after the second AZD1222 dose. The sequence was obtained from an adult who received the AZD1222 COVID-19 vaccine. This chain uses TRBV18 with TRBJ2-3; maybe TRBD1 (5 bases). The CDR3 is CASSPIGHTTDTQYF. CDR3 nucleotide sequence: TGTGCCAGCTCACCAATCGGACATACCACAGATACGCAGTATTTT.